This T cell receptor (beta chain) was sequenced during a study of T cell changes during pregnancy in multiple sclerosis. V was pared by 3 bases and J by 6 bases, with 15 bases between. Looked up from germline, CDR1 is SGHAT and CDR2 is FQDESV (reference sequence). CDR3 size: 14 residues. This clone was recorded a few times. The data were produced by immunoSEQ multiplex PCR, yet TCRdb's version contains in-frame clones alone and is incomplete. The sample holds tens of thousands of clones, around 90% seen once. The receptor was derived from a female donor with multiple sclerosis, enrolled in a pregnancy study. The chain employs TRBV11-1 and TRBJ2-7; D is possibly TRBD2 (5 bases). The source was peripheral blood, collected before pregnancy. In DNA form, the CDR3 reads TGTGCCAGCAGCTTGTCCGACTGGACTTCCGAGCAGTACTTC. Protein product: CASSLSDWTSEQYF.